The 32 T cell receptor beta chains listed next were all sequenced from one sample in a study of tumor and adjacent non-tumor tissue in lung cancer. The template was RNA from unsorted bulk tissue. A modified ARM-PCR protocol with three rounds of nested PCR amplified TCRbeta. TCRdb analysed the multiplex PCR reads with MiXCR anew, one entry per CDR3 protein. The repertoire holds some 99,000 distinct CDR3 sequences, with more than 60% as singletons. Sequencing was carried out using lung tumor tissue. The receptor source for this set is a woman aged 55-69 years with non-small cell lung cancer.

This clonotype was detected many times. The genes are TRBV4-3 and TRBJ1-2, with TRBD1 matching 7 bases. Per germline, CDR1 LGHNA and CDR2 YSLEER. This CDR3 has 15 amino acids. V lost 0 bases and J lost 3; bases outside the gene matches: 4. The CDR3 sequence is CASSQESRGDYGYTF. In DNA, the CDR3 is TGCGCCAGCAGCCAAGAGTCCAGGGGGGACTATGGCTACACCTTC.

Turning to this clonotype: A much larger clone lies one base from this, so it may be a read error. J is TRBJ2-7 and V is TRBV28, with D unclear. Germline V CDR1 and CDR2: MDHEN, SYDVKM. This CDR3 has 15 residues. The CDR3 sequence is CASRSDGASSYKQYF. CDR3 DNA: TGTGCCAGCAGATCCGACGGCGCGAGCTCCTACAAGCAGTACTTC.

In the case of this clonotype: Since a much larger clone is just one base distant, this may be a read error. This rearrangement joins TRBV4-3 to TRBJ1-2, with D uncertain. Germline V gives CDR1 LGHNA, CDR2 YSLEER. The CDR3 spans 15 residues. The V end lost 9 bases, the J end lost 4 bases, and 21 bases lay between the germline ends. CDR3 residues: CASKTVGSEGYGYTF. CDR3 coding DNA: TGCGCCAGTAAAACGGTCGGGAGTGAGGGCTATGGCTACACCTTC.

As to this clonotype: A much more abundant neighbour one base away suggests this may be a read error. This chain uses TRBV6-2 or TRBV6-3 with TRBJ1-2; D remains unclear. The CDR3 has 12 residues. Germline-derived CDR1 and CDR2 are MNHEY and SVGEGT. CDR3 DNA sequence: TGTGCCAGCGGGTTCTTAAGTTATGGCTACAACTTC. This sequence encodes CASGFLSYGYNF.

This sequence joins TRBV13 and TRBJ2-7, with 8 bases fitting TRBD1. This CDR3 has 14 amino acids. Trimming at V came to 3 bases and at J to 3 bases, leaving 4 bases not matched to a gene. Germline V gene sequence: CDR1 PRHDT, CDR2 FYEKMQ (reference sequence). Here the CDR3 reads CASSLEGQDYEQYF. The CDR3, as DNA: TGTGCCAGCAGCTTGGAGGGACAGGACTACGAGCAGTACTTC.

Concerning this clonotype: A much larger clonotype is one base distant, so this may be a read error. The rearrangement uses TRBV5-5 and TRBJ1-1, with a possible D match to TRBD1 (6 bases). In germline, CDR1 is SGHKS, CDR2 YYEKEE (reference sequence). The CDR3 covers 14 residues. The CDR3 DNA reads TGTGCCAGCATTAGAGAGGGGGGGAACACTGAAGCTATCTTT. It codes for CASIREGGNTEAIF.

As regards this clonotype: A single base separates this from a much larger clone, so it may be a read error. The chain carries TRBV6-5 and TRBJ2-5, with D unclear. Germline CDR1 and CDR2: MNHEY and SVGAGI. CDR3 length: 11 amino acids. Trimming left V 7 bases short and J 7 bases short, with 10 bases between. CDR3 in DNA: TGTGCCAGCACCGCTGAAGGGACCCAGTACTTC. As protein: CASTAEGTQYF.

The V call is TRBV11-2, the J call TRBJ1-1, with D possibly matching TRBD1 (5 bases). Germline loops: CDR1 SGHAT, CDR2 FQNNGV. Trimming took off 5 bases at V and 3 bases at J, with 16 bases between the two ends. There are 15 residues in the CDR3. CDR3 in amino acids: CASSPWGVGDTEAFF. DNA for the CDR3: TGTGCCAGCAGCCCATGGGGGGTTGGTGACACTGAAGCTTTCTTT.

V and J are TRBV5-6 and TRBJ1-1; a weak D match, TRBD1 (6 bases). This CDR3 has 15 residues. Germline CDR1 is SGHDT and CDR2 is YYEEEE. The CDR3 region is CSSNLLQGWITQAFF. The DNA of the CDR3 is TGTAGCAGCAACCTTTTACAGGGATGGATTACTCAAGCTTTCTTT. Based on the CDR3 plus reference TRBV5-6 and TRBJ1-1, the full variable domain is DAGVTQSPTHLIKTRGQQVTLRCSPKSGHDTVSWYQQALGQGPQFIFQYYEEEERQRGNFPDRFSGHQFPNYSSELNVNALLLGDSALYLCSSNLLQGWITQAFFGQGTRLTVV.

In its sample, this clonotype was seen many times. The chain employs TRBV20-1 and TRBJ2-3; 7 bases fit TRBD2. Germline loops: CDR1 DFQATT, CDR2 SNEGSKA (reference sequence). V trimming: 2 bases; J trimming: 2 bases; junction bases outside the gene matches: 10. This CDR3 is 16 amino acids long. The CDR3 DNA is TGCAGTGCTAGATCCCCACACGGGGGGTACACAGATACGCAGTATTTT. Protein: CSARSPHGGYTDTQYF.

By sample share, this clonotype is medium-sized. The chain couples TRBV20-1 to TRBJ2-5; D remains unclear. The CDR3 is 11 residues long. Trimming removed 1 base from V and 4 bases from J, with 4 bases in between. Germline V gene lookup returns CDR1 DFQATT and CDR2 SNEGSKA (reference sequence). The DNA of the CDR3 is TGCAGTGCTAGAGTAACAGAGACCCAGTACTTC. It translates to CSARVTETQYF.

A word on this clonotype: This is likely a read error, given that the CDR3 carries no conserved phenylalanine or tryptophan at its end. J is TRBJ2-1 and V is TRBV28; unclear D gene. Germline assignment: CDR1 MDHEN and CDR2 SYDVKM. The CDR3 runs to 14 residues. Trimming took off 3 bases at V and 4 bases at J, with 10 bases between the two ends. The CDR3 bases are TGTGCCAGCAGTTTTCTGGAAAGGTACAATGAGCAGTTCCTC. Protein: CASSFLERYNEQFL.

On this clonotype itself: The junction departs from germline at one end; a sequencing error may be responsible. The chain joins TRBV5-4 to TRBJ2-2, with 8 bases lining up with TRBD1. The germline gives CDR1 SGHNT, CDR2 YYREEE (reference sequence). This CDR3 comprises 14 residues. The CDR3 DNA reads TGTGTCAGCAGTTCGGGACAGGACACCTGGGAGCTGTTTTTT. Its translation: CVSSSGQDTWELFF.

The chain couples TRBV4-2 to TRBJ2-5; D call uncertain. The germline V gene has CDR1 LGHNA and CDR2 YNFKEQ. The ends were cut back, 0 bases at V and 3 bases at J, with 8 bases in the middle. The CDR3 contains 14 residues. CDR3 DNA sequence: TGTGCCAGCAGCCAAGAAGTGGCCGAAGAGACCCAGTACTTC. Its translation is CASSQEVAEETQYF.

Comment on this clonotype: This likely comes from a read error, as the CDR3 has no conserved phenylalanine or tryptophan at its end. The chain carries TRBV7-9 and TRBJ1-1; D remains ambiguous. V was clipped by 3 bases and J by 1 base, with 15 bases between them. Germline V gene lookup returns CDR1 SEHNR and CDR2 FQNEAQ (reference sequence). This CDR3 spans 16 amino acids. Here the CDR3 reads CASSFTQPRRNTEAFL. DNA of the CDR3: TGTGCCAGCAGCTTCACGCAGCCCAGACGGAACACTGAAGCTTTCTTA.

As regards this clonotype: The CDR3 does not end in the conserved phenylalanine or tryptophan, so this is likely a read error. The chain recombines TRBV11-2 with TRBJ1-6; no firm D call. Trimming took 1 base from V and 7 from J, leaving 2 bases between them. Per germline, CDR1 SGHAT and CDR2 FQNNGV. This CDR3 comprises 12 residues. In DNA, the CDR3 is TGTGCCAGCAGCTTAGTGAATTCACCCCTCCACATT. Its protein is CASSLVNSPLHI.

A remark on this clonotype: A much larger clone is a single base away; this may be a read error. The rearrangement uses TRBV6-2 or TRBV6-3 and TRBJ2-7, with D hard to call. Germline CDR1 is MNHEY and CDR2 is SVGEGT. There are 14 residues in the CDR3. The CDR3 DNA sequence: TGTGCCAGCACTTACTCAGGCGCCTCCTACGAGCAGTACTTC. It yields the protein CASTYSGASYEQYF.

Details on this clonotype: Just one base apart from a much larger clone, this may be a read error. V and J are TRBV7-8 and TRBJ2-1; no clear D. The CDR3 is 12 amino acids. The germline gives CDR1 SGHVS, CDR2 FQNEAQ. DNA of the CDR3: TGTGCCAGCAGCTCAAAGGGTGGTGAGCAGTCCTTC. It is translated as CASSSKGGEQSF.

In this sample, this clonotype turned up a few times. Germline is not matched at one junction end, which may reflect a read error. The V gene is TRBV7-9, the J gene TRBJ1-1, with a possible D match to TRBD1 (5 bases). CDR1 SEHNR and CDR2 FQNEAQ come from the germline V gene (reference sequence). This CDR3 has 14 amino acids. CDR3 bases: TGTGCCAGCAGCTTAGGGGGGATGAATACTGAAGCTTTCTTT. This sequence encodes CASSLGGMNTEAFF.

This clonotype came up a few times. This sequence joins TRBV4-3 and TRBJ1-1; 9 positions agree with TRBD1. Germline-derived CDR1 and CDR2 are LGHNA and YSLEER. The CDR3 covers 15 residues. V lost 7 bases and J lost 3; bases outside the gene matches: 9. The CDR3 here is CASNHGTGSDTEAFF. The CDR3 region has the DNA TGCGCCAGCAACCACGGGACAGGGTCCGACACTGAAGCTTTCTTT.

The V and J genes are TRBV20-1 and TRBJ2-3; D gene ambiguous. This CDR3 has 15 amino acids. The germline V gene has CDR1 DFQATT and CDR2 SNEGSKA (reference sequence). This chain's CDR3 is CNGSDERGGTDTQYF. The CDR3 DNA follows: TGCAATGGCAGTGATGAGAGAGGCGGCACAGATACGCAGTATTTT.

Remarks on this clonotype: This may stem from a read error, because a much larger clone lies one nucleotide away. The V and J genes are TRBV28 and TRBJ1-1, with a tentative D call TRBD1 (6 bases). The CDR3 is made up of 15 amino acids. Deletions cut 5 bases from V and 11 bases from J, with 24 bases between. The germline V gene has CDR1 MDHEN and CDR2 SYDVKM. The CDR3: CASSTETQGGRWAFF. CDR3 bases: TGTGCCAGCAGTACCGAGACACAGGGCGGCAGATGGGCTTTCTTT.

As for this clonotype: A much larger clonotype is one base distant, so this may be a read error. The V gene is TRBV29-1, the J gene TRBJ2-7, with a possible D match to TRBD1 (5 bases). Germline values: CDR1 SQVTM, CDR2 ANQGSEA. This CDR3 has 13 residues. This chain's CDR3 is CSLEQGVGYEQYF. CDR3 coding DNA: TGCAGCCTTGAGCAGGGTGTTGGCTACGAGCAGTACTTC.

This clonotype was found many times. This chain uses TRBV28 with TRBJ1-4, with TRBD1 matching 8 bases. Trimming removed 4 bases from V and 7 bases from J; junction bases left unmatched: 5. This CDR3 spans 14 amino acids. In germline, CDR1 is MDHEN, CDR2 SYDVKM. Here the CDR3 reads CASSSTGVAEKLFF. The CDR3 nucleotides are TGTGCCAGCAGTTCGACAGGGGTGGCTGAAAAACTGTTTTTT. Variable domain in full (rest from reference TRBV28 and TRBJ1-4): DVKVTQSSRYLVKRTGEKVFLECVQDMDHENMFWYRQDPGLGLRLIYFSYDVKMKEKGDIPEGYSVSREKKERFSLILESASTNQTSMYLCASSSTGVAEKLFFGSGTQLSVL.

V and J are TRBV4-1 and TRBJ2-2, with D perhaps assigned TRBD1 or TRBD2 (6 bases each). Germline loops: CDR1 MGHRA, CDR2 YSYEKL. The CDR3 has 14 residues. Trimming stripped 7 bases from V and 17 bases from J, with 26 bases between. The CDR3 region is CASIQTTGAGEVFF. DNA for the CDR3: TGCGCCAGCATTCAGACGACAGGCGCCGGGGAGGTATTTTTT.

On this clonotype: Being one base from a much bigger clone, this may be a read error. This chain connects TRBV10-2 to TRBJ2-5; D is unclear. Per germline, CDR1 WSHSY and CDR2 SAAADI. Trimming pared 4 bases from V and 1 base from J, leaving 13 bases between. This CDR3 comprises 15 residues. DNA for the CDR3: TGCGCCAGCAGTGTCGGCCCTCCCTCCCAAGAGACCCAGTACTTC. As protein: CASSVGPPSQETQYF.

This clonotype was seen a handful of times. Compared with germline, one end of the junction differs, possibly owing to a read error. J is TRBJ1-1 and V is TRBV29-1; no definite D call. Per the germline V gene, CDR1 is SQVTM and CDR2 is ANQGSEA. CDR3 length equals 13 residues. The DNA for the CDR3 is TGCAGCGTTCAAAAACAAACAGTGTCTGAAACTTTCTTT. Translation: CSVQKQTVSETFF.

About this clonotype: Its ends do not fully match the called genes, so a read error is possible. V usage is TRBV6-5 and J usage is TRBJ1-1; D might be TRBD1 (5 bases). The CDR3 has 16 residues. The germline gives CDR1 MNHEY, CDR2 SVGAGI. CDR3 residues: CASSFTHASTEAEVFF. The CDR3 region has the DNA TGTGCCAGCAGTTTTACTCACGCATCGACAGAGGCTGAAGTTTTCTTT.

The chain carries TRBV5-1 and TRBJ2-5, with D possibly being TRBD1 (5 bases). Looked up from germline, CDR1 is SGHRS and CDR2 is YFSETQ. Trimming took 4 bases from V and 3 from J, leaving 10 bases between them. This CDR3 comprises 13 residues. CDR3 DNA: TGCGCCAGCAGCGGACAAGGGGAAGAGACCCAGTACTTC. Translating it yields CASSGQGEETQYF.

As to this clonotype: The final CDR3 position lacks the conserved phenylalanine or tryptophan, pointing to a likely read error. The V gene is TRBV11-3, the J gene TRBJ1-3; D is unresolved. Germline CDR1 is SGHNT and CDR2 is YENEEA. The CDR3 has 13 residues. Trimming shortened V by 6 bases and J by 4 bases, and 10 bases separated the two germline ends. The CDR3 nucleotides are TGTGCCAGCAGGTCTGACACCGGAAACACCATATATTCC. The encoded protein is CASRSDTGNTIYS.

About this clonotype itself: A much larger clone differs from this one at a single base, so this may be a read error. The chain is built from TRBV6-1 and TRBJ1-1, with 9 bases that match TRBD1. The length of the CDR3 is 13 residues. Looked up from germline, CDR1 is MNHNS and CDR2 is SASEGT. CDR3 residues: CSSTWTGDTEAFF. CDR3 DNA: TGTTCCAGCACATGGACAGGGGACACTGAAGCTTTCTTT.

This clonotype was picked up many times. V usage is TRBV6-7 and J usage is TRBJ2-5; 7 bases map to TRBD2. TRBV6-7 is marked as an open reading frame, function uncertain. This CDR3 spans 15 amino acids. V lost 5 bases, J lost 3 bases, and 9 bases stayed unmatched. For the CDR3, the DNA is TGTGCCAGCAGTGGGTGGGAGGGATCCGAAGAGACCCAGTACTTC. This encodes CASSGWEGSEETQYF.